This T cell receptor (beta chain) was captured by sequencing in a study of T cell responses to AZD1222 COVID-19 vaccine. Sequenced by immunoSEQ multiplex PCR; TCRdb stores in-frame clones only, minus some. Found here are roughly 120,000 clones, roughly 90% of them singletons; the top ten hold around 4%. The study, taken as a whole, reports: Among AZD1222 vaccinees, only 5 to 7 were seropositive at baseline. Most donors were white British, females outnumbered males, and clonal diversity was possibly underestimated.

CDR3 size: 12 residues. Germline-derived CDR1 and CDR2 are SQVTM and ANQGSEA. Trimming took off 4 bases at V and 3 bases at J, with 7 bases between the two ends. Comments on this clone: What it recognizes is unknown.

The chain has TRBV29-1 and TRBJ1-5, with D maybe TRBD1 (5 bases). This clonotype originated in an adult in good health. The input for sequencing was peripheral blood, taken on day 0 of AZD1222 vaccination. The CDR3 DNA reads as TGCAGCGTTGGCAGGGACAATCAGCCCCAGCATTTT. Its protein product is CSVGRDNQPQHF.